The present entry profiles one T cell receptor beta chain with its context. Time point indicated: sample taken at primary tumor resection. Patients with untreated early-stage non-small cell lung cancer, numbering 72, were the donors. This entry belongs to a study of spatial heterogeneity in lung cancer. TCRdb re-called the 5' RACE reads through MiXCR, storing one row per CDR3 protein. The sample has more than 35,000 distinct CDR3 sequences; roughly 4.9% are singletons. With 7 bases clipped from V and 4 bases from J, the junction kept 12 bases outside the gene matches. The germline gives CDR1 LNHDA, CDR2 SQIVND (reference sequence). The CDR3 contains 15 residues.

This clonotype was obtained from a female donor with early-stage non-small cell lung cancer. V and J are TRBV19 and TRBJ1-2; 7 nucleotides align to TRBD1. This sample comprised PBMCs, obtained at surgery. The DNA for the CDR3 is TGTGCCAGTACTCGACAGGGAGGCATGGGCTATGGCTACACCTTC. As protein: CASTRQGGMGYGYTF.